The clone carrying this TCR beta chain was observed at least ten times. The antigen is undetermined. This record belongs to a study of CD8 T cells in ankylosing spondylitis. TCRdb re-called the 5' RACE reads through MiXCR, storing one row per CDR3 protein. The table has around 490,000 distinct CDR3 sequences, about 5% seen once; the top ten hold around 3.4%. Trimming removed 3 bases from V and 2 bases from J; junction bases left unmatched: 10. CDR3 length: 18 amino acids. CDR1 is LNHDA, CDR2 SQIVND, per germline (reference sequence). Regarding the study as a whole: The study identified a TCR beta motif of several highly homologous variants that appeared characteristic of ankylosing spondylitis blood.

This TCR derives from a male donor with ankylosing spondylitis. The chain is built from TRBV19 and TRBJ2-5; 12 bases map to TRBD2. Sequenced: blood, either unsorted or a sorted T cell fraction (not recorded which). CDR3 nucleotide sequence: TGTGCCAGTAGTATGCCCCCCGGACTAGCGGGAAGTCAAGAGACCCAGTACTTC. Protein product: CASSMPPGLAGSQETQYF.